The rows below give T cell receptor beta chains drawn from one sample of a study of shared clonotypes between healthy human individuals. Repertoires were generated with immunoSEQ multiplex PCR, while TCRdb's copy carries only in-frame clones and drops some. Of about a million clones listed, approximately 75% are singletons. The source material was memory CD4+ T cells from PBMCs. These receptors all stem from a man younger than 30 in good health. Some clones in this sample may be carry-over from other donors' samples. The CDR3 runs from the conserved cysteine through the conserved F or W. The D gene is left open where the match is weak. Expanded clones get a size class; other rows say once, few or many, or leave the size out.

TRBJ2-4	NA	TRBD1	TRBV5-4	16	CASSSGTDLAKNIQYF	TGTGCCAGCAGCTCCGGGACAGATCTAGCCAAAAACATTCAGTACTTC
TRBJ2-7	NA	TRBD2	TRBV10-3	19	CAISEPMSSGRPSTYEQYF	TGTGCCATCAGTGAGCCCATGTCTAGCGGGAGGCCCTCCACCTACGAGCAGTACTTC
TRBJ2-7	NA	NA	TRBV4-1	14	CASSQGIFSYEQYF	TGCGCCAGCAGCCAAGGAATTTTCTCCTACGAGCAGTACTTC
TRBJ1-5	many	TRBD1	TRBV28	16	CASSPTGGVGNQPQHF	TGTGCCAGCAGTCCCACAGGGGGAGTAGGCAATCAGCCCCAGCATTTT
TRBJ2-7	NA	NA	TRBV7-5	13	CARSPDITYEQYF	TGTGCCAGAAGCCCCGACATAACCTACGAGCAGTACTTC
TRBJ1-1	NA	NA	TRBV30	13	CAWRGGAGTEAFF	TGTGCCTGGAGGGGGGGGGCGGGCACTGAAGCTTTCTTT
TRBJ1-4	few	TRBD1	TRBV4-2	15	CASSQQGAANEKLFF	TGTGCCAGCAGCCAACAGGGGGCGGCTAATGAAAAACTGTTTTTT
TRBJ1-4	NA	NA	TRBV7-9	12	CASSPAHAKLFF	TGTGCCAGCAGCCCAGCCCACGCAAAACTGTTTTTT
TRBJ1-1	NA	TRBD1	TRBV6-1	14	CASSDRQGRTEAFF	TGTGCCAGCAGTGACCGACAGGGGCGAACTGAAGCTTTCTTT
TRBJ2-7	few	NA	TRBV5-1	13	CASSAGHEGEQYF	TGCGCCAGCAGCGCGGGACACGAGGGCGAGCAGTACTTC
TRBJ1-4	NA	NA	TRBV5-5	13	CASSLSGTEKLFF	TGTGCCAGCAGCTTGAGCGGAACTGAAAAACTGTTTTTT
TRBJ2-1	NA	NA	TRBV5-1	13	CASTDGEYNEQFF	TGCGCCAGCACGGACGGAGAGTACAATGAGCAGTTCTTC
TRBJ2-7	NA	NA	TRBV19	15	CASSLSLMSAYEQYF	TGTGCCAGTAGTTTAAGCCTGATGTCAGCCTACGAGCAGTACTTC
TRBJ2-7	NA	NA	TRBV18	14	CASFQLTGSNEQYF	TGTGCCAGTTTCCAGTTAACAGGGTCGAACGAGCAGTACTTC
TRBJ1-1	NA	NA	TRBV5-1	14	CASSLAWGDTEAFF	TGCGCCAGCAGCTTGGCATGGGGGGACACTGAAGCTTTCTTT
TRBJ1-2	NA	TRBD1	TRBV5-1	15	CASSQQQGAYYGYTF	TGCGCCAGCAGCCAGCAACAGGGGGCTTACTATGGCTACACCTTC
TRBJ2-2	NA	NA	TRBV14	12	CASSRLTTELFF	TGTGCCAGCAGCCGACTCACTACGGAGCTGTTTTTT
TRBJ2-7	NA	TRBD2	TRBV5-8	14	CASSLWGGLNEQYF	TGTGCCAGCAGCCTGTGGGGGGGACTGAACGAGCAGTACTTC
TRBJ2-2	once	TRBD2	TRBV7-8	15	CASSLGLAFTGELFF	TGTGCCAGCAGCTTAGGACTAGCGTTCACCGGGGAGCTGTTTTTT
TRBJ2-1	NA	TRBD2	TRBV6-5	14	CASIGLAGVGEQFF	TGTGCCAGCATCGGACTAGCGGGAGTGGGTGAGCAGTTCTTC
TRBJ2-3	NA	TRBD2	TRBV30	13	CAWSAGSTDTQYF	TGTGCCTGGTCAGCGGGGAGCACAGATACGCAGTATTTT
TRBJ2-3	many	NA	TRBV5-1	13	CASSYGNTDTQYF	TGCGCCAGCAGCTATGGAAACACAGATACGCAGTATTTT
TRBJ1-3	NA	TRBD1	TRBV5-6	14	CASSLGTGGNTIYF	TGTGCCAGCAGCCTTGGGACAGGGGGAAACACCATATATTTT
TRBJ1-5	NA	TRBD1	TRBV6-1	15	CASFQDRGRNQPQHF	TGTGCCAGCTTTCAAGACAGGGGTCGCAATCAGCCCCAGCATTTT
TRBJ1-3	once	NA	TRBV28	17	CASSFILVGTAGNTIYF	TGTGCCAGCAGTTTCATCCTAGTAGGCACAGCTGGAAACACCATATATTTT
TRBJ2-1	few	TRBD2	TRBV11-3	16	CASSLGGTRFHNEQFF	TGTGCCAGCAGCTTAGGAGGGACTAGATTCCACAATGAGCAGTTCTTC
TRBJ1-1	many	NA	TRBV2	13	CASSGTRGSGAFF	TGTGCCAGCAGTGGAACCAGGGGCTCAGGAGCTTTCTTT
TRBJ2-7	NA	TRBD1	TRBV9	13	CASSGQGQTGQYF	TGTGCCAGCAGCGGTCAGGGACAGACCGGGCAGTACTTC
TRBJ1-2	few	NA	TRBV28	12	CASGPANYGYTF	TGTGCCAGCGGGCCGGCTAACTATGGCTACACCTTC
TRBJ2-7	NA	TRBD2	TRBV6-1	14	CASKEGLAVEKQYF	TGTGCCAGCAAGGAGGGACTAGCGGTAGAGAAGCAGTACTTC
TRBJ2-7	NA	NA	TRBV29-1	11	CSVGVGYEQYF	TGCAGCGTTGGCGTCGGCTACGAGCAGTACTTC
TRBJ1-2	NA	NA	TRBV5-1	14	CASSLESTNYGYTF	TGCGCCAGCAGCTTGGAGTCGACAAACTATGGCTACACCTTC
TRBJ1-5	NA	TRBD1	TRBV7-2	14	CASSYRDRNQPQHF	TGTGCCAGCAGTTACCGGGACAGAAATCAGCCCCAGCATTTT
TRBJ1-2	NA	NA	TRBV28	11	CASRGLGGYTF	TGTGCCAGCAGGGGCTTGGGGGGCTACACCTTC
TRBJ2-7	NA	NA	TRBV5-4	15	CASSLAGLAADEQYF	TGTGCCAGCAGCTTGGCTGGGCTAGCCGCAGACGAGCAGTACTTC
TRBJ2-3	few	NA	TRBV4-1	15	CASSQDDRSTDTQYF	TGCGCCAGCAGCCAAGACGACAGAAGCACAGATACGCAGTATTTT
TRBJ2-2	NA	NA	TRBV27	18	CASSLSGYGGSNTGELFF	TGTGCCAGCAGTTTATCGGGTTATGGGGGTTCGAACACCGGGGAGCTGTTTTTT
TRBJ2-7	many	TRBD2	TRBV28	14	CASNAAGNPREQYF	TGTGCCAGCAACGCAGCGGGAAATCCGCGCGAGCAGTACTTC
TRBJ2-6	many	NA	TRBV28	16	CASSSSAPGGANVLTF	TGTGCCAGCAGTTCCTCAGCCCCCGGGGGGGCCAACGTCCTGACTTTC
TRBJ1-4	few	NA	TRBV28	15	CASSMNTLGGEKLFF	TGTGCCAGCAGCATGAATACACTTGGGGGAGAAAAACTGTTTTTT
TRBJ1-1	NA	NA	TRBV12-5	16	CASGLGKHPGDTEAFF	TGTGCTAGTGGTTTGGGGAAACACCCGGGAGACACTGAAGCTTTCTTT
TRBJ1-1	NA	NA	TRBV2	14	CASSGLIKETEAFF	TGTGCCAGCAGTGGCCTCATTAAGGAAACTGAAGCTTTCTTT
TRBJ1-3	NA	NA	TRBV6-6	13	CASSLNYGNTIYF	TGTGCCAGCAGTCTAAACTACGGAAACACCATATATTTT
TRBJ2-3	few	TRBD2	TRBV19	15	CASSIAGGPWNTQYF	TGTGCCAGTAGCATAGCGGGAGGGCCTTGGAATACGCAGTATTTT
TRBJ2-5	few	NA	TRBV28	14	CASSLGASGETQYF	TGTGCCAGCAGTTTAGGGGCTTCGGGAGAGACCCAGTACTTC
TRBJ2-5	NA	NA	TRBV14	15	CASSQVFGGRETQYF	TGTGCCAGCAGCCAAGTTTTCGGGGGTCGAGAGACCCAGTACTTC